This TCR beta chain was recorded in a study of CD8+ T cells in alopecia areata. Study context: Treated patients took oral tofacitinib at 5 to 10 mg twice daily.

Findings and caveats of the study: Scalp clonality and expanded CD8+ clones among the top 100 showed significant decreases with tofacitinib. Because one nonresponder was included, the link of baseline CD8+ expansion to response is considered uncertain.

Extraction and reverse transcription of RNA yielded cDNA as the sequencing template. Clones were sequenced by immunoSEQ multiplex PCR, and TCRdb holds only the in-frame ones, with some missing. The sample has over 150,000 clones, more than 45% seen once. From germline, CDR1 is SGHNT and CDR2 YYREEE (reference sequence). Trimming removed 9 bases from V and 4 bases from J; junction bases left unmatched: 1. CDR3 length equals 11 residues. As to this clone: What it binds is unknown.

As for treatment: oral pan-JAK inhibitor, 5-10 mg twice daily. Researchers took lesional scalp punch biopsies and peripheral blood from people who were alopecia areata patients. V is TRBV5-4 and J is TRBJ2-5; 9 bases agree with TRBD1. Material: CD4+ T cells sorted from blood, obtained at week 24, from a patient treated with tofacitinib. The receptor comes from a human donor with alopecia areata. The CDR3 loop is CAMDRGETQYF. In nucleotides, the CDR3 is TGTGCCATGGACAGGGGAGAGACCCAGTACTTC.